This T cell receptor beta chain was identified during a study of T cell responses to AZD1222 COVID-19 vaccine. Points on this clone: Its cognate antigen is unknown. The junction departs from germline at one end; a sequencing error may be responsible.

Here immunoSEQ multiplex PCR was the method, and the copy in TCRdb shows in-frame clones only, minus some. Here the sample spans 150,000 to 200,000 clones, 90% being singletons. Investigators merged groups given second doses at roughly 4 or roughly 12 weeks. This CDR3 comprises 15 residues. The germline V gene encodes CDR1 LNHDA and CDR2 SQIVND (reference sequence). Findings and caveats of the study: Repertoire sampling was restricted to post-peak T cell response timepoints. Baseline seropositivity occurred in only a handful of AZD1222 recipients. Clonal diversity was possibly underestimated; the donors were predominantly white British and more often female.

This specimen consisted of peripheral blood, obtained 28 days after the second AZD1222 dose. V usage is TRBV19 and J usage is TRBJ2-5, with TRBD2 matching over 9 bases. The TCR comes from an adult who received the AZD1222 COVID-19 vaccine. CDR3 DNA sequence: TGTGCCAGCAGTACAGCGGGAGGAATGCAAGAGACCCAGTACTTC. Translated: CASSTAGGMQETQYF.